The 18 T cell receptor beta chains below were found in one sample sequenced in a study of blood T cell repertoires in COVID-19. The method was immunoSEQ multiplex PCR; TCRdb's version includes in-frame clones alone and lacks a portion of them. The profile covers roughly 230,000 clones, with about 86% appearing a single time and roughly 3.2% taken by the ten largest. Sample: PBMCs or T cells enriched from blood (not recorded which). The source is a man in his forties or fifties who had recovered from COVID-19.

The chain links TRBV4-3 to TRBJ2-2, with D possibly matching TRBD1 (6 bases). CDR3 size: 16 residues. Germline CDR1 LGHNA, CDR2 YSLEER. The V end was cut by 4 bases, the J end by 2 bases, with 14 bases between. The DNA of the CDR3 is TGCGCCAGCAGCCCCCTTGGGGACACAAACACCGGGGAGCTGTTTTTT. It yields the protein CASSPLGDTNTGELFF.

The CDR3 spells CASRDRGQGSPLHF. CDR3 sequence (DNA): TGTGCCAGCCGGGACAGGGGGCAAGGTTCACCCCTCCACTTT. The chain links TRBV19 to TRBJ1-6; 12 bases line up with TRBD1. Germline V CDR1 and CDR2: LNHDA, SQIVND (reference sequence). The CDR3 is made up of 14 amino acids. The ends lost 9 bases at V and 9 bases at J; junction bases unmatched: 6.

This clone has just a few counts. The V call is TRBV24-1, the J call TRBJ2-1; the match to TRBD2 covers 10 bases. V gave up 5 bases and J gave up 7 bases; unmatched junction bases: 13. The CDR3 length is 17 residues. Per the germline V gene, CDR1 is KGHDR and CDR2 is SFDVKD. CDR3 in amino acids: CATSGPLASGSPNEQFF. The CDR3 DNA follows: TGTGCCACCAGTGGTCCCCTCGCTAGCGGGAGTCCAAATGAGCAGTTCTTC.

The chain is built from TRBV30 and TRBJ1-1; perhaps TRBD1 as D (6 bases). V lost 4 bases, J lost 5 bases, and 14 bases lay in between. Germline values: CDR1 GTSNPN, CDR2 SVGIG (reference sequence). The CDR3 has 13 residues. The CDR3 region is CAWTPGGRTEAFF. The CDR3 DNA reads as TGTGCCTGGACTCCGGGGGGGCGGACTGAAGCTTTCTTT.

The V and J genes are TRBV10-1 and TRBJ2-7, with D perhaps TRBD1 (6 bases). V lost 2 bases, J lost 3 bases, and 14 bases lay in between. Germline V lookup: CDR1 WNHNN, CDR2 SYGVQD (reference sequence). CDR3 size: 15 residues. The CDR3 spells CASSETTGNRYEQYF. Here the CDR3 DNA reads TGCGCCAGCAGTGAGACGACAGGAAACCGCTACGAGCAGTACTTC.

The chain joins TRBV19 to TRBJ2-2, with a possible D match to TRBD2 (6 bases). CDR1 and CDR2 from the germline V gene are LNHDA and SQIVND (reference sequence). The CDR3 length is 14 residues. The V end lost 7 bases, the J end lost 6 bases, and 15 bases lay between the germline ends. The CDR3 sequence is CASMGGTWAGELFF. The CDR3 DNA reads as TGTGCCAGTATGGGAGGAACTTGGGCCGGGGAGCTGTTTTTT.

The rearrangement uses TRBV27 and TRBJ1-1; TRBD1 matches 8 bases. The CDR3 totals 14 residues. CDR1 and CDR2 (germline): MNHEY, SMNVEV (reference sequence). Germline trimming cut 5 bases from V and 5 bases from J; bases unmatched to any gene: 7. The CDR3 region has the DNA TGTGCCAGCAGTCCCCGAAACAGGGGGACTGAAGCTTTCTTT. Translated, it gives CASSPRNRGTEAFF.

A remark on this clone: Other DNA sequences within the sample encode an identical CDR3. The CDR3 spells CASSLAGGSNQPQHF. In nucleotides, the CDR3 is TGCGCCAGCAGCTTGGCCGGCGGTAGCAATCAGCCCCAGCATTTT. V gene TRBV5-1 combines with J gene TRBJ1-5, with unresolved D. The ends were cut back, 0 bases at V and 0 bases at J, with 7 bases in the middle. Germline values: CDR1 SGHRS, CDR2 YFSETQ. The CDR3 is made up of 15 amino acids. Filled out from reference TRBV5-1 and TRBJ1-5, the complete variable domain reads KAGVTQTPRYLIKTRGQQVTLSCSPISGHRSVSWYQQTPGQGLQFLFEYFSETQRNKGNFPGRFSGRQFSNSRSEMNVSTLELGDSALYLCASSLAGGSNQPQHFGDGTRLSIL.

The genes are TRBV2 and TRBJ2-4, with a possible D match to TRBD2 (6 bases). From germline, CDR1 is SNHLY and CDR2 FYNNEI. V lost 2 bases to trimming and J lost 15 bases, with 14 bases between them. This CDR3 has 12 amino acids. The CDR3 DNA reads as TGTGCCAGCAGTGAATCGCGGAGGGGTGCGTACTTC. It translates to CASSESRRGAYF.

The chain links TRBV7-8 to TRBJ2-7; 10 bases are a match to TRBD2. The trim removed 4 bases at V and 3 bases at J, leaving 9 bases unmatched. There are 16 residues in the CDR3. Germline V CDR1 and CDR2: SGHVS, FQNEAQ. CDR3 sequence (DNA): TGTGCCAGCAGCTCACCCGGGACTAGCGCGCTCTACGAGCAGTACTTC. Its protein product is CASSSPGTSALYEQYF. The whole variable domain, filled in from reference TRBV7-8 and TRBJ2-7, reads GAGVSQSPRYKVAKRGQDVALRCDPISGHVSLFWYQQALGQGPEFLTYFQNEAQLDKSGLPSDRFFAERPEGSVSTLKIQRTQQEDSAVYLCASSSPGTSALYEQYFGPGTRLTVT.

CDR3 loop: CASSGTRGRGEQYF. CDR3 bases: TGTGCCAGCAGCGGGACTAGGGGCCGCGGCGAGCAGTACTTC. The V call is TRBV11-3, the J call TRBJ2-7; TRBD2 matches at 8 bases. Germline V gives CDR1 SGHNT, CDR2 YENEEA. The CDR3 spans 14 residues. J gave up 6 bases and V 5 bases, and 9 bases lay outside the gene matches. The variable domain in full, completed from reference TRBV11-3 and TRBJ2-7, reads EAGVVQSPRYKIIEKKQPVAFWCNPISGHNTLYWYLQNLGQGPELLIRYENEEAVDDSQLPKDRFSAERLKGVDSTLKIQPAELGDSAVYLCASSGTRGRGEQYFGPGTRLTVT.

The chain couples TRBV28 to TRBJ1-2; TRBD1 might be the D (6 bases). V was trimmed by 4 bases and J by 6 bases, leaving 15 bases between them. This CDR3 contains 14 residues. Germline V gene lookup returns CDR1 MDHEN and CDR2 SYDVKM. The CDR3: CASSSGTPPHGYTF. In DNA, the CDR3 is TGTGCCAGCAGTTCCGGGACACCTCCTCATGGCTACACCTTC.

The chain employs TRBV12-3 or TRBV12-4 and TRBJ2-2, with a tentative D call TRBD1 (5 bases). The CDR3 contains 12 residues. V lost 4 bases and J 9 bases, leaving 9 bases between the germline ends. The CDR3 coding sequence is TGTGCCAGCAGTTCCCGACAGCGGGAGCTGTTTTTT. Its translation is CASSSRQRELFF.

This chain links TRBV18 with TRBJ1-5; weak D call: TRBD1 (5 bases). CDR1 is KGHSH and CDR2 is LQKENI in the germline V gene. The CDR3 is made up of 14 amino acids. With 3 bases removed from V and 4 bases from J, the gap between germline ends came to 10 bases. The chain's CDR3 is CASSPSGGNQPQHF. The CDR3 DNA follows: TGTGCCAGCTCACCTTCGGGGGGGAATCAGCCCCAGCATTTT.

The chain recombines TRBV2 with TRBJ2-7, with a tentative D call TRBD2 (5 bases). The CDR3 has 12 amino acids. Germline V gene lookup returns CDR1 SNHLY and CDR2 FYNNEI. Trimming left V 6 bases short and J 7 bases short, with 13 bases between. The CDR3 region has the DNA TGTGCCAGCAGGCGGGCAGCCCGGGAGCAGTACTTC. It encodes CASRRAAREQYF.

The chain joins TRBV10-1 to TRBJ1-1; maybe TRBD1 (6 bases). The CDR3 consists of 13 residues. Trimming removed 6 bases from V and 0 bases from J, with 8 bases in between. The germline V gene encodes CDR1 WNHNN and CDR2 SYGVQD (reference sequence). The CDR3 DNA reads TGCGCCAGCAGCGGACAGATGAACACTGAAGCTTTCTTT. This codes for CASSGQMNTEAFF.

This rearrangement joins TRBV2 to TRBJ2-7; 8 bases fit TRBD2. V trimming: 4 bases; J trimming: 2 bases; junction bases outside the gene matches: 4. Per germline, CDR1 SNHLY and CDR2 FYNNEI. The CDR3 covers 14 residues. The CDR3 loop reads CASSASGLTYEQYF. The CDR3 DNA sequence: TGTGCCAGCAGTGCTAGCGGGCTCACCTACGAGCAGTACTTC.

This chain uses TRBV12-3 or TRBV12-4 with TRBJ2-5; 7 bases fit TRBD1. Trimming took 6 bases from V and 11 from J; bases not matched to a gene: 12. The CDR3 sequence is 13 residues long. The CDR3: CASRAGGPALQYF. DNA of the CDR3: TGTGCCAGCAGGGCAGGGGGACCTGCCCTTCAGTACTTC.